What follows describes a single T cell receptor (beta chain). Its antigen is unknown. Base qualities are not at hand, and no much larger clone is one base apart. V drops 0 bases and J drops 3 bases, leaving 5 bases in between. The CDR3 goes from the cysteine to the phenylalanine over 13 residues. This entry keeps only the CDR3 DNA: 39 bases, framed from base 1. For CDR1 and CDR2, the germline V gene lists SGHAT and FQNNGV. The source of the sample is a study of blood T cell repertoires in COVID-19 (dated by TCRdb to the early 2020s). At the level of the whole study: Collaborator samples came from the United States, Italy and Spain and covered acute and convalescent phases of COVID-19. Deeply sampled blood TCRbeta repertoires from subjects exposed to, actively infected with, or recovered from COVID-19 were included in the dataset. The material from the prospective study consisted of cDNA or gDNA derived from T cells, B-cell-depleted T cells, or PBMCs. The sample metadata nearly always contained a de-identified subject ID, COVID-19 status, age in years and sex. A freely available public database, intended as a resource for researchers studying the immune response to SARS-CoV-2, is where the repertoires were released. Samples came from the ongoing ImmuneRACE study (first 160 participants) plus 1,254 subjects from 6 global collaborators. Where HLA class I and class II types were available, the types were taken from metadata supplied by the sample provider, not from assay-based typing.

The paper's findings and limits, for the study overall: Clinical and demographic metadata were provided uncurated, with the amount varying by source and participant.

TCRbeta CDR3 regions were amplified from genomic DNA using the immunoSEQ Assay, a bias-controlled multiplex PCR. Regarding the original processing steps: Nucleated cell counts per sample were estimated from amplification of reference gene primers within the assay. To quantify the absolute abundance of each unique TCRbeta CDR3 rearrangement, sequence reads were collapsed and filtered. For each sample, productive Simpson clonality was calculated by taking the square root of Simpson's diversity index across productive rearrangements. The table was pulled from immuneACCESS by TCRdb, which kept in-frame rearrangements only. Such tables lose some clones; where checked, under half of the loss comes from unresolved V genes, and the rest has no known cause. V, J and clone size are those of that table, while D and trimming were read from the DNA. The sample data list about 300,000 clones, and around 87% of these were observed just once. Approximately 1.6% of the sample belongs to the ten largest clones.

A second Seattle source provided samples from volunteer blood donors who had recovered from COVID-19. Whole blood was collected in K2EDTA tubes by collaborating institutions according to the institutions' own protocols. For TCRbeta analysis, collaborators shipped samples in one of three forms: frozen whole blood, isolated PBMCs, or DNA extracted from either of those sample types. The rearrangement joined TRBV11-2 to TRBJ1-1, with no D gene named confidently. The clonotype comes from a woman in her forties who had recovered from COVID-19. Sequenced input: peripheral blood. This receptor carries the CDR3 CASSLDSDTEAFF. The nucleotides read TGTGCCAGCAGCTTAGACAGCGACACTGAAGCTTTCTTT. Extended through the reference TRBV11-2 and TRBJ1-1 proteins, this CDR3 yields the full variable domain: EAGVAQSPRYKIIEKRQSVAFWCNPISGHATLYWYQQILGQGPKLLIQFQNNGVVDDSQLPKDRFSAERLKGVDSTLKIQPAKLEDSAVYLCASSLDSDTEAFFGQGTRLTVV.